A selection of T cell receptor beta chains follows, all from one sample in a study of control samples from healthy donors and cancer patients. The assay was immunoSEQ multiplex PCR, and TCRdb's table has in-frame clones only and misses some. Of fewer than 85,000 clones listed, 91% are singletons. Sequencing used blood. These TCRs come from a man aged 30 to 45 in good health. The CDR3 runs from the conserved cysteine through the conserved F or W. D genes are given only for firm matches. The size entry is marked missing in some rows and otherwise reads once, few, many or a size class.

clone_size	v_call	j_call	d_call	cdr3_nt	cdr3_aa
.	TRBV7-9	TRBJ2-7	.	TGTGCCAGCAGCTTAACGGGGACAATCTCGCCCCACGAGCAGTACTTC	CASSLTGTISPHEQYF
.	TRBV6-6	TRBJ2-1	.	TGTGCCAGCAGTGGACTCAGGCGGGAAGGAAATGAGCAGTTCTTC	CASSGLRREGNEQFF
.	TRBV4-2	TRBJ2-7	TRBD2	TGTGCCAGCAGCCAAGAAAAGGCGGGAGGGCCCTACGAGCAGTACTTC	CASSQEKAGGPYEQYF
few	TRBV6-5	TRBJ2-2	.	TGTGCCAGCAGTTACCAGGACAAGAACACCGGGGAGCTGTTTTTT	CASSYQDKNTGELFF
.	TRBV18	TRBJ1-2	TRBD1	TGTGCCAGCTCACCAAGGTCCGGACAGGGAGGGAACTATGGCTACACCTTC	CASSPRSGQGGNYGYTF
once	TRBV7-6	TRBJ2-5	TRBD2	TGTGCCAGCAGCTTAGCGGGACTAGCGGGAGGGCGCCAGTACTTC	CASSLAGLAGGRQYF
few	TRBV6-5	TRBJ1-5	TRBD1	TGTGCCAGCAGTCCCGGACAGGGGTTCAATCAGCCCCAGCATTTT	CASSPGQGFNQPQHF
.	TRBV9	TRBJ2-3	.	TGTGCCAGCAGCGTAGACGGGGGCGCGAATACGCAGTATTTT	CASSVDGGANTQYF
.	TRBV28	TRBJ1-4	TRBD1	TGTGCCAGTAGCAGCGGGTCAGGGGGTACTAATGAAAAACTGTTTTTT	CASSSGSGGTNEKLFF
.	TRBV13	TRBJ2-3	TRBD1	TGTGCCAGCAGCGTGCGACAGGGGCTCACAGATACGCAGTATTTT	CASSVRQGLTDTQYF
few	TRBV6-2/TRBV6-3	TRBJ1-5	.	TGTGCCAGCAGCCGAAACCGGGCCTACAATCAGCCCCAGCATTTT	CASSRNRAYNQPQHF
.	TRBV15	TRBJ2-1	.	TGTGCCACCAGCAGAGATGCGAGGCGGGGGCCCTACAATGAGCAGTTCTTC	CATSRDARRGPYNEQFF
.	TRBV9	TRBJ2-6	.	TGTGCCAGCAGCGTAACCTCTGGGGCCAACGTCCTGACTTTC	CASSVTSGANVLTF
.	TRBV7-3	TRBJ1-5	.	TGTGCCAGCAGCCCGGATGCCAGGAATAGCAATCAGCCCCAGCATTTT	CASSPDARNSNQPQHF
.	TRBV12-3/TRBV12-4	TRBJ1-5	.	TGTGCCAGCAGTTTTGCCGGACAGCCCCAGCATTTT	CASSFAGQPQHF
.	TRBV4-3	TRBJ1-2	.	TGCGCCAGCAGCCAAGCCTGGGGGGGGAACTATGGCTACACCTTC	CASSQAWGGNYGYTF
.	TRBV29-1	TRBJ1-2	TRBD1	TGCAGCGTGCTGCCCGGGACAGGGGGCGCTAACTATGGCTACACCTTC	CSVLPGTGGANYGYTF
.	TRBV14	TRBJ2-1	TRBD2	TGTGCCAGCAGCCAGGGTAGCGGGAGGGCCCTCCCCTACAATGAGCAGTTCTTC	CASSQGSGRALPYNEQFF
.	TRBV5-1	TRBJ1-1	TRBD1	TGCGCCAGCAGCTTCCGGGACAGCGATCCAAGGATGAACACTGAAGCTTTCTTT	CASSFRDSDPRMNTEAFF
.	TRBV19	TRBJ1-3	.	TGTGCCAGTAGTATTAGTCGAACTTGGTGGGGGGCAGGGGGAAACACCATATATTTT	CASSISRTWWGAGGNTIYF
.	TRBV5-1	TRBJ1-5	.	TGCGCCAGCAGCTTGGATAGCAATCAGCCCCAGCATTTT	CASSLDSNQPQHF
.	TRBV21-1	TRBJ1-3	.	TGTGCCAGCAGCAATTGGGAGACAGGGAGGCCTCTCGGGAAATTCCTCTCCTCTGGAAACACCATATATTTT	CASSNWETGRPLGKFLSSGNTIYF
.	TRBV3-1/TRBV3-2	TRBJ1-2	TRBD1	TGTGCCAGCAGCCAGGGACAGACTAACTATGGCTACACCTTC	CASSQGQTNYGYTF
once	TRBV7-9	TRBJ1-3	.	TGTGCCAGCAGCCCGGGACGGATCTCTGGAAACACCATATATTTT	CASSPGRISGNTIYF
once	TRBV28	TRBJ2-1	.	TGTGCCAGCAGGGGTGTGGCGGGGCACAATGAGCAGTTCTTC	CASRGVAGHNEQFF
.	TRBV18	TRBJ2-5	TRBD1	TGTGCCAGCTCACCAGGGACAGAAGAGACCCAGTACTTC	CASSPGTEETQYF
.	TRBV28	TRBJ1-6	TRBD1	TGTGCCAGCAGTATGCGACAGGGCACATCACCCCTCCACTTT	CASSMRQGTSPLHF
.	TRBV3-1/TRBV3-2	TRBJ1-3	.	TGTGCCAGCAGCCAAGTTCCCAGCCTCTCTGGAAACACCATATATTTT	CASSQVPSLSGNTIYF
.	TRBV7-6	TRBJ2-3	.	TGTGCCAGCAGCGGTGTGGACCCCTTTACGCAGTATTTT	CASSGVDPFTQYF
.	TRBV7-3	TRBJ2-1	.	TGTGCCAGCAGCTTAACTGCCTCCTCGAATGAGCAGTTCTTC	CASSLTASSNEQFF
.	TRBV10-3	TRBJ1-6	.	TGTGCCATCAGTTTTGACTCTACTGTTTCACCCCTCCACTTT	CAISFDSTVSPLHF
.	TRBV15	TRBJ1-2	.	TGTGCCACCAGCAGAGGGCTAGGGGACTATGGCTACACCTTC	CATSRGLGDYGYTF
.	TRBV27	TRBJ2-7	.	TGTGCCAGCAGTTTACGGGGGGCTAGCGAGCAGTACTTC	CASSLRGASEQYF
.	TRBV19	TRBJ2-7	.	TGTGCCAGTAGTATGCCGGGACACTCGAACGAGCAGTACTTC	CASSMPGHSNEQYF
.	TRBV28	TRBJ1-2	.	TGTGCCAGCAGTCCTACAGGTATTGCTAACTATGGCTACACCTTC	CASSPTGIANYGYTF
.	TRBV5-1	TRBJ2-7	TRBD2	TGCGCCAGCAGCGCGGGACTAGCGGGGTTGAGCTACGAGCAGTACTTC	CASSAGLAGLSYEQYF
.	TRBV7-9	TRBJ1-6	TRBD1	TGTGCCAGCAGCTTAGGGACAGGGGGCCACTCACCCCTCCACTTT	CASSLGTGGHSPLHF
.	TRBV13	TRBJ2-5	.	TGTGCCAGCAGCTCGAGACGCCAACAAGAGACCCAGTACTTC	CASSSRRQQETQYF
.	TRBV7-3	TRBJ1-2	.	TGTGCCAGCAGCTTAAGTCGTACAGGGCGGTATGGCTACACCTTC	CASSLSRTGRYGYTF
.	TRBV28	TRBJ1-3	.	TGTGCCAGCAGCTCCGACAGGTGGAGAAACACCATATATTTT	CASSSDRWRNTIYF
.	TRBV2	TRBJ1-1	.	TGTGCCAGCAGCCGGACGGCGAACACTGAAGCTTTCTTT	CASSRTANTEAFF
once	TRBV5-4	TRBJ1-1	.	TGTGCCAGCAGCTTGCAACAGGTGAACACTGAAGCTTTCTTT	CASSLQQVNTEAFF
.	TRBV11-3	TRBJ2-7	.	TGTGCCATCCCGGTGGACGTGGTTCCTTCTTACGAGCAGTACTTC	CAIPVDVVPSYEQYF
.	TRBV28	TRBJ1-6	.	TGTGCCAGCGAACCGGGACAAAGGGGCCCCCTCCACTTT	CASEPGQRGPLHF
.	TRBV5-1	TRBJ1-1	.	TGCGCCAGCAGCTCACGCGAGGGTCGTATCACTGAAGCTTTCTTT	CASSSREGRITEAFF
.	TRBV4-2	TRBJ2-3	.	TGTGCCAGCAGCAGGTTAGAAAGCACAGATACGCAGTATTTT	CASSRLESTDTQYF
.	TRBV29-1	TRBJ1-1	TRBD1	TGCAGCGTTGAAGTGGCAGGGGGGAACACTGAAGCTTTCTTT	CSVEVAGGNTEAFF
.	TRBV9	TRBJ2-2	TRBD1	TGTGCCAGCAGCTCCCCCGGGACAGGGAACACCGGGGAGCTGTTTTTT	CASSSPGTGNTGELFF
.	TRBV10-3	TRBJ1-4	TRBD1	TGTGCCATCAGTGAGTCGGGACAGTTTGCAACTAATGAAAAACTGTTTTTT	CAISESGQFATNEKLFF
.	TRBV18	TRBJ1-5	.	TGTGCCAGCTCACCGTTTCAGAGGGATAGCAATCAGCCCCAGCATTTT	CASSPFQRDSNQPQHF
once	TRBV30	TRBJ2-7	.	TGTGCCTGGAGTCTTTCCTCCTACGAGCAGTACTTC	CAWSLSSYEQYF
.	TRBV27	TRBJ2-1	.	TGTGCCAGCAGTCCTATAGACCGAAGCTCCTACAATGAGCAGTTCTTC	CASSPIDRSSYNEQFF
.	TRBV4-3	TRBJ2-7	TRBD1	TGCGCCAGCAGCCAAGATAGAGACAGGGGTCCCTACGAGCAGTACTTC	CASSQDRDRGPYEQYF
.	TRBV7-2	TRBJ1-1	TRBD1	TGTGCCAGCAGTTTCTCCGGGACAGGAACAACTACTGAAGCTTTCTTT	CASSFSGTGTTTEAFF
few	TRBV2	TRBJ1-5	TRBD1	TGTGCCAGCAGTGGAGGGACAGGGGGCAATCAGCCCCAGCATTTT	CASSGGTGGNQPQHF